These 5 T cell receptor beta chains were sequenced from one sample in a study of blood T cell repertoires in COVID-19. TCRdb's table, derived via immunoSEQ multiplex PCR, lists solely in-frame clones and lacks some. The sample consists of some 330,000 clones, around 90% of them appearing once. The sample comprised PBMCs or T cells enriched from blood (not recorded which). These receptors all come from a man in his thirties or forties who had recovered from COVID-19.

The chain uses TRBV19 and TRBJ1-2, with 8 positions matching TRBD1. Germline CDR1 LNHDA, CDR2 SQIVND (reference sequence). This CDR3 spans 16 amino acids. Germline trimming cut 5 bases from V and 0 bases from J; bases unmatched to any gene: 8. This chain's CDR3 is CASSPGGQVANYGYTF. The CDR3 DNA sequence: TGTGCCAGTAGTCCAGGGGGACAGGTAGCTAACTATGGCTACACCTTC.

Written as DNA, the CDR3 is TGTGCCAGTAGACCGGACCGGGGTTACAATGAGCAGTTCTTC. Its protein is CASRPDRGYNEQFF. The V and J genes are TRBV19 and TRBJ2-1, with a weak D call TRBD2 (5 bases). V was shortened by 6 bases and J by 4 bases, with 13 bases between the two germline ends. The CDR3 sequence is 14 residues long. CDR1 and CDR2 (germline): LNHDA, SQIVND (reference sequence).

This sequence joins TRBV24-1 and TRBJ2-1; D may be TRBD1 (5 bases). Germline CDR1 reads KGHDR; CDR2 reads SFDVKD. CDR3 length: 16 amino acids. With 4 bases removed from V and 2 bases from J, the gap between germline ends came to 14 bases. The DNA for the CDR3 is TGTGCCACCAGTGACCCAGGGATGACGGCCTACAATGAGCAGTTCTTC. Protein product: CATSDPGMTAYNEQFF.

This chain joins TRBV2 and TRBJ2-3; D is perhaps TRBD2 (6 bases). V dropped 7 bases and J dropped 3 bases, with 11 bases sitting between them. Germline V gene data show CDR1 as SNHLY and CDR2 as FYNNEI. The CDR3 length is 13 residues. Here the CDR3 reads CASTVTRTDTQYF. CDR3 bases: TGTGCCAGCACAGTGACTAGAACAGATACGCAGTATTTT.

The chain couples TRBV5-6 to TRBJ2-5; 7 bases match TRBD2. V shed 0 bases, J shed 5 bases, and the junction held 7 bases outside the gene matches. Germline V lookup: CDR1 SGHDT, CDR2 YYEEEE. This CDR3 has 15 amino acids. The DNA of the CDR3 is TGTGCCAGCAGCTTGGCCGGGGGGACTGGGGAGACCCAGTACTTC. Translating gives CASSLAGGTGETQYF.